What follows are 4 T cell receptor beta chains derived from one specimen sequenced in a study of blood T cells in healthy people across ages. Using a J-beta primer mix together with a sample-barcoded 5' primer, a second PCR was run for roughly 7 to 12 cycles. TCRdb redid the calling of the 5' RACE reads with MiXCR, one entry per CDR3 protein. In the table there are about a million distinct CDR3 sequences, around 48% of which are singletons. The specimen was blood. These receptors originate from a man under 40 in good health.

The genes are TRBV20-1 and TRBJ2-1; 7 bases fit TRBD1. After removal of 5 bases from V and 6 bases from J, the junction contained 4 bases not matched to a gene. This CDR3 has 12 amino acids. From germline, CDR1 is DFQATT and CDR2 SNEGSKA (reference sequence). CDR3 region: CSAATGSNEQFF. The CDR3 DNA sequence: TGCAGTGCTGCGACAGGGTCCAATGAGCAGTTCTTC.

V is TRBV11-1 and J is TRBJ2-5; D not certain. The J call may be in error: the DNA end matches TRBJ2-7 better. This CDR3 has 14 amino acids. In germline, CDR1 is SGHAT, CDR2 FQDESV (reference sequence). CDR3 loop: CASSSLTVSYEQYF. In DNA, the CDR3 is TGTGCCAGCAGCTCTTTAACAGTTTCCTACGAGCAGTACTTC.

This clonotype was seen once. The chain recombines TRBV20-1 with TRBJ1-3; D possibly corresponds to TRBD1 (5 bases). Germline CDR1 and CDR2: DFQATT and SNEGSKA (reference sequence). This CDR3 spans 14 amino acids. V was trimmed by 4 bases and J by 0 bases, leaving 10 bases between them. CDR3 nucleotides: TGCAGTGCTATAAGGGGCAGCTCTGGAAACACCATATATTTT. It codes for CSAIRGSSGNTIYF.

This clonotype showed up just a few times. V is TRBV30 and J is TRBJ1-2, with unresolved D. The CDR3 has 15 residues. Trimming cost V 0 bases and J 0 bases, with 11 bases left between them. From germline, CDR1 is GTSNPN and CDR2 SVGIG (reference sequence). The CDR3 sequence is CAWSVPVFANYGYTF. The CDR3 bases are TGTGCCTGGAGTGTCCCGGTGTTTGCTAACTATGGCTACACCTTC.